Listed below are T cell receptor beta chains from one sample, sequenced in a study of T cell repertoires in cytomegalovirus infection. TCRdb redid the calling of the reads with MiXCR, one entry per CDR3 protein. The table lists around 530,000 distinct CDR3 sequences, about a quarter of them singletons. Sequencing input: PBMCs. The receptors were gathered from a human donor in good health (CMV status not recorded). Some clones in this sample may be carry-over from other donors' samples. The CDR3 runs from the conserved cysteine through the conserved F or W. D genes are given only for firm matches. Rows give clone size only sometimes, using once, few, many, or a class for an expanded clone.

>few|.|TRBV3-1|TRBJ1-4
CASSRTPTNEKLFF
TGTGCCAGCAGCCGGACACCAACTAATGAAAAACTGTTTTTT
>many|TRBD1|TRBV7-2|TRBJ1-1
CASSPRQGMNTEAFF
TGTGCCAGCAGCCCAAGACAGGGTATGAACACTGAAGCTTTCTTT
>.|.|TRBV27|TRBJ2-3
CASSPARGYSTDTQYF
TGTGCCAGCAGTCCGGCTCGCGGTTATAGCACAGATACGCAGTATTTT
>.|.|TRBV7-2|TRBJ2-1
CASSLVYGAHIEQFF
TGTGCCAGCAGCTTAGTCTACGGCGCCCATATTGAGCAGTTCTTC
>.|TRBD2|TRBV4-3|TRBJ2-4
CASSQASGRTGIQYF
TGCGCCAGCAGCCAAGCTAGCGGGAGAACCGGCATTCAGTACTTC
>.|.|TRBV19|TRBJ2-3
CALNWGEASTDTQYF
TGTGCCTTGAACTGGGGGGAAGCTAGCACAGATACGCAGTATTTT
>few|TRBD2|TRBV6-8|TRBJ2-5
CASRWEREGLETQYF
TGTGCCAGCAGATGGGAGCGGGAGGGCCTAGAGACCCAGTACTTC
>few|.|TRBV7-6|TRBJ2-3
CASSSERGDTQYF
TGTGCCAGCAGCTCCGAAAGGGGGGATACGCAGTATTTT
>many|.|TRBV7-2|TRBJ2-3
CASSFGAGSTDTQYF
TGTGCCAGCAGCTTCGGGGCGGGTAGCACAGATACGCAGTATTTT
>few|.|TRBV19|TRBJ2-2
CASQNPGHYTGELFF
TGTGCCAGTCAAAACCCGGGACACTACACCGGGGAGCTGTTTTTT
>few|.|TRBV7-2|TRBJ2-2
CASSLEVGPELFF
TGTGCCAGCAGCTTAGAGGTTGGCCCGGAGCTGTTTTTT
>few|TRBD1|TRBV4-2|TRBJ1-1
CASSQYGGTGPDTEAFF
TGTGCCAGCAGCCAATACGGCGGGACAGGGCCAGACACTGAAGCTTTCTTT
>.|.|TRBV12-3/TRBV12-4|TRBJ1-1
CASSFGGKLNTEAFF
TGTGCCAGCAGTTTTGGAGGGAAGCTAAACACTGAAGCTTTCTTT
>.|.|TRBV28|TRBJ1-4
CASSSATNEKLFF
TGTGCCAGCAGTTCCGCAACTAATGAAAAACTGTTTTTT
>.|.|TRBV7-8|TRBJ2-3
CASSLGLSGSSTDTQYF
TGTGCCAGCAGCTTAGGGCTTAGCGGATCTAGCACAGATACGCAGTATTTT
>.|TRBD2|TRBV4-2|TRBJ2-3
CASSQGTSGSPDTQYF
TGTGCCAGCAGCCAAGGGACTAGCGGGAGCCCAGATACGCAGTATTTT
>.|.|TRBV6-5|TRBJ1-1
CASSYRGANTEAFF
TGTGCCAGCAGTTACCGGGGAGCGAACACTGAAGCTTTCTTT
>.|TRBD2|TRBV19|TRBJ2-2
CASSIVREINTGELFF
TGTGCCAGTAGTATCGTGCGGGAGATTAACACCGGGGAGCTGTTTTTT
>many|.|TRBV6-2/TRBV6-3|TRBJ2-1
CASSSTPGGEQFF
TGTGCCAGCAGTTCAACCCCGGGTGGGGAGCAGTTCTTC
>few|TRBD2|TRBV28|TRBJ2-1
CASRISGRSYNEQFF
TGTGCCAGCAGGATTAGCGGGAGGTCCTACAATGAGCAGTTCTTC
>many|.|TRBV7-2|TRBJ1-5
CASTFLGPNQPQHF
TGTGCCAGCACCTTCTTAGGGCCCAATCAGCCCCAGCATTTT
>.|TRBD2|TRBV9|TRBJ2-7
CASSVYGTRSYEQYF
TGTGCCAGCAGCGTATACGGGACTAGGTCCTACGAGCAGTACTTC
>few|TRBD2|TRBV12-3/TRBV12-4|TRBJ2-7
CASSSGGLAAKEQYF
TGTGCCAGCAGTTCGGGGGGGCTAGCCGCTAAAGAGCAGTACTTC
>.|.|TRBV12-3/TRBV12-4|TRBJ1-2
CASTLLQGTNNYGYTF
TGTGCCAGCACCCTCTTACAAGGGACTAATAACTATGGCTACACCTTC
>few|TRBD2|TRBV5-6|TRBJ2-1
CASSLGGVFYNEQFF
TGTGCCAGCAGCCTTGGGGGGGTATTCTACAATGAGCAGTTCTTC
>few|.|TRBV27|TRBJ1-1
CASSSGMSNTEAFF
TGTGCCAGCAGTTCGGGGATGTCGAACACTGAAGCTTTCTTT
>.|.|TRBV7-2|TRBJ2-5
CASSSGRAWWGETQYF
TGTGCCAGCAGCTCGGGGCGGGCCTGGTGGGGGGAGACCCAGTACTTC
>.|.|TRBV12-3/TRBV12-4|TRBJ2-1
CASTAPGYQRQNEQFF
TGTGCCAGCACTGCCCCGGGGTACCAAAGGCAGAATGAGCAGTTCTTC
>few|.|TRBV7-7|TRBJ2-5
CASSPGRRGSRETQYF
TGTGCTAGCAGCCCAGGGCGGAGGGGGTCACGAGAGACCCAGTACTTC
>.|.|TRBV6-6|TRBJ2-2
CASSPNLGAGQSTGELFF
TGTGCCAGCAGTCCCAACCTGGGGGCGGGACAGAGCACCGGGGAGCTGTTTTTT
>.|TRBD2|TRBV6-2/TRBV6-3|TRBJ2-1
CASSRLAARRGEQFF
TGTGCCAGCAGTCGGCTAGCGGCTCGAAGGGGTGAGCAGTTCTTC
>many|.|TRBV2|TRBJ1-5
CASSEVQGKTQHF
TGTGCCAGCAGTGAAGTGCAGGGGAAGACCCAGCATTTT
>few|TRBD2|TRBV6-2/TRBV6-3|TRBJ2-1
CASSGLAGYYNEQFF
TGTGCCAGCAGTGGACTAGCGGGCTACTACAATGAGCAGTTCTTC
>.|TRBD1|TRBV19|TRBJ1-1
CASSTGTGGLTEAFF
TGTGCCAGTAGTACCGGGACAGGGGGCTTGACTGAAGCTTTCTTT
>.|TRBD1|TRBV7-2|TRBJ1-1
CASSSTGESAFF
TGTGCCAGCAGCTCCACAGGGGAATCGGCTTTCTTT
>.|.|TRBV28|TRBJ1-5
CASSLIRDNQPQHF
TGTGCCAGCAGTTTGATCAGGGACAATCAGCCCCAGCATTTT
>many|TRBD2|TRBV7-2|TRBJ2-5
CASSRREAGKETQYF
TGTGCCAGCAGCAGGCGGGAGGCCGGGAAAGAGACCCAGTACTTC
>.|TRBD1|TRBV7-2|TRBJ2-3
CASSTGTGGPTDTQYF
TGTGCCAGCAGCACCGGGACAGGGGGACCCACAGATACGCAGTATTTT
>many|.|TRBV7-2|TRBJ2-2
CASSSPPRVVGKLFF
TGTGCCAGCAGCTCACCCCCTCGGGTAGTCGGCAAGCTGTTTTTT
>many|.|TRBV7-2|TRBJ1-2
CASSLDGRPYGYTF
TGTGCCAGCAGCTTAGACGGACGACCGTATGGCTACACCTTC
>many|TRBD2|TRBV7-2|TRBJ2-4
CASSFGGVASGNQYF
TGTGCCAGCAGCTTTGGCGGGGTAGCGAGCGGGAACCAGTACTTC
>few|.|TRBV14|TRBJ1-2
CASSQVGGEDGYTF
TGTGCCAGCAGCCAAGTAGGAGGGGAAGATGGCTACACCTTC
>.|TRBD1|TRBV7-8|TRBJ1-2
CASSLDGGQGANSDYGYTF
TGTGCCAGCAGCTTAGATGGAGGACAGGGGGCTAACTCCGACTATGGCTACACCTTC
>many|.|TRBV7-2|TRBJ1-3
CASSPIRGSGNTIYF
TGTGCCAGCAGCCCGATTAGGGGCTCTGGAAACACCATATATTTT
>few|.|TRBV7-6|TRBJ1-1
CASSIDWNTEAFF
TGTGCCAGCAGCATCGACTGGAACACTGAAGCTTTCTTT
>.|.|TRBV4-3|TRBJ2-3
CASSQTSGDFTDTQYF
TGCGCCAGCAGCCAAACGTCCGGGGATTTCACAGATACGCAGTATTTT